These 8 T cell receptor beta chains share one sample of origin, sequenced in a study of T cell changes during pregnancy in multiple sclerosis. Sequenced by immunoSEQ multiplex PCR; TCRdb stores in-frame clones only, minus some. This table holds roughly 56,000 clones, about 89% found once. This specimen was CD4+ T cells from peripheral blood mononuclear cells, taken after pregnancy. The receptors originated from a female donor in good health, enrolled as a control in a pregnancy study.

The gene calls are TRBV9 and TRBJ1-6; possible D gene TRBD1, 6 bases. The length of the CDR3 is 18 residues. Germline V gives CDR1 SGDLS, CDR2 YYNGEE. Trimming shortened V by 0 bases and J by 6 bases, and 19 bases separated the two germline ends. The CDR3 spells CASSVGPLGGGGNSPLHF. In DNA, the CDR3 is TGTGCCAGCAGCGTAGGCCCCTTAGGGGGGGGCGGTAATTCACCCCTCCACTTT.

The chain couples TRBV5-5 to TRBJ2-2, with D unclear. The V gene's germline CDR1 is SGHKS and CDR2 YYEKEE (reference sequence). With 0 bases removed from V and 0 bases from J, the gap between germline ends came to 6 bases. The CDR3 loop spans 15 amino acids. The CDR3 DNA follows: TGTGCCAGCAGCTTGGCGCAGGCGAACACCGGGGAGCTGTTTTTT. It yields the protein CASSLAQANTGELFF.

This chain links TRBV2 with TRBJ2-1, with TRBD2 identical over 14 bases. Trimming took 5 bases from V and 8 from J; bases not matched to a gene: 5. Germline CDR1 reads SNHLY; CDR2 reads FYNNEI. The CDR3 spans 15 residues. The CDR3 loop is CASSSTSGGAHEQFF. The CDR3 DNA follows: TGTGCCAGCAGTTCGACTAGCGGGGGGGCTCATGAGCAGTTCTTC.

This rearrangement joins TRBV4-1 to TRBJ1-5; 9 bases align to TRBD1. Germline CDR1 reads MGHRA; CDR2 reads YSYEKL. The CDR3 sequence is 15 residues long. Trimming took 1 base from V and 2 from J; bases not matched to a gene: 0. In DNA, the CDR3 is TGCGCCAGCAGCCAAGGGACAGGGGGCAATCAGCCCCAGCATTTT. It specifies CASSQGTGGNQPQHF.

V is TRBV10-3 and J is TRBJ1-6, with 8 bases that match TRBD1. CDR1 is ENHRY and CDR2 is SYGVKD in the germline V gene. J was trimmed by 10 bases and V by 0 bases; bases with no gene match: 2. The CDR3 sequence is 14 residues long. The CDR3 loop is CAISESGTGSPLHF. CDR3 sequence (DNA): TGTGCCATCAGTGAGTCGGGGACAGGATCACCCCTCCACTTT.

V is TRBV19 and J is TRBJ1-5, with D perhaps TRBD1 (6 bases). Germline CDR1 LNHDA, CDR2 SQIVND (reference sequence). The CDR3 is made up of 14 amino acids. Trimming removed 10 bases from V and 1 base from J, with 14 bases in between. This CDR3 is CATYRAGSNQPQHF. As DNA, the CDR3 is TGTGCCACCTACAGGGCAGGGAGCAATCAGCCCCAGCATTTT.

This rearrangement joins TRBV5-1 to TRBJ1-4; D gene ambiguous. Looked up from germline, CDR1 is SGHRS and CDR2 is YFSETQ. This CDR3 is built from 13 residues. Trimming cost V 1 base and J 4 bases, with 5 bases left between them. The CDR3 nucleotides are TGCGCCAGCAGCTTGAGAGTTAATGAAAAACTGTTTTTT. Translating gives CASSLRVNEKLFF.

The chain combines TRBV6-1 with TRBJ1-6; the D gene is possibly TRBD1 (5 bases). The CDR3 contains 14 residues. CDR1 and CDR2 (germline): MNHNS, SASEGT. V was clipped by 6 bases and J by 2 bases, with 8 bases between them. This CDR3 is CASSRGTYNSPLHF. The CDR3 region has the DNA TGTGCCAGCAGCCGGGGGACCTATAATTCACCCCTCCACTTT.